The 16 T cell receptor beta chains in this list originate from one sample, sequenced in a study of T cells in localized non-small cell lung cancer. The assay was immunoSEQ multiplex PCR, and TCRdb's table has in-frame clones only and misses some. The sample consists of 45,000 to 55,000 clones, roughly 77% of them appearing once. The sample was peripheral blood, taken before any cancer treatment. The receptors originated from a man between 40 and 69 years old with stage I squamous cell lung carcinoma.

In its sample, this clone was seen a few times. The chain employs TRBV7-9 and TRBJ1-1, with no clear D. The length of the CDR3 is 13 residues. V was shortened by 4 bases and J by 5 bases, with 11 bases between the two germline ends. The V gene's germline CDR1 is SEHNR and CDR2 FQNEAQ (reference sequence). This chain's CDR3 is CASSSLGPTEAFF. Written as DNA, the CDR3 is TGTGCCAGCAGCTCCCTCGGACCTACTGAAGCTTTCTTT.

This clone was seen more than once but under ten times. The chain links TRBV10-3 to TRBJ1-2, with a possible D match to TRBD1 (5 bases). Germline V gene sequence: CDR1 ENHRY, CDR2 SYGVKD. Trimming pared 11 bases from V and 4 bases from J, leaving 17 bases between. The CDR3 runs 13 residues. The CDR3 reads CASGGDSIYGYTF. The CDR3 coding sequence is TGTGCCTCCGGAGGGGATTCTATCTATGGCTACACCTTC.

The chain is built from TRBV27 and TRBJ1-5; D is ambiguous. CDR3 size: 14 residues. V lost 0 bases, J lost 5 bases, and 8 bases lay in between. Germline V gene data show CDR1 as MNHEY and CDR2 as SMNVEV (reference sequence). CDR3 nucleotides: TGTGCCAGCAGTTTATCAGCCCCCCATCAGCCCCAGCATTTT. Amino acid sequence: CASSLSAPHQPQHF.

The genes are TRBV6-4 and TRBJ1-3; TRBD1 matches at 7 bases. The germline CDR1 and CDR2 sequences are MRHNA and SNTAGT. The CDR3 spans 17 residues. V lost 5 bases, J lost 0 bases, and 10 bases stayed unmatched. The CDR3 region is CASSPKQGPSSGNTIYF. DNA for the CDR3: TGTGCCAGCAGTCCTAAACAGGGGCCCAGCTCTGGAAACACCATATATTTT.

The chain carries TRBV7-2 and TRBJ2-7; TRBD2 matches 10 bases. V was pared by 4 bases and J by 4 bases, with 7 bases of the junction left unmatched. The CDR3 loop spans 15 amino acids. Germline V gives CDR1 SGHTA, CDR2 FQGNSA. CDR3: CASSYIAGGGYEQYF. CDR3 nucleotide sequence: TGTGCCAGCAGCTACATAGCGGGGGGCGGGTACGAGCAGTACTTC.

The rearrangement links TRBV5-1 to TRBJ2-7, with D perhaps matching TRBD1 (5 bases). The CDR3 runs 14 residues. In germline, CDR1 is SGHRS, CDR2 YFSETQ. V was pared by 0 bases and J by 2 bases, with 9 bases between. CDR3 coding DNA: TGCGCCAGCAGCTTGGTTACAGGTACCTACGAGCAGTACTTC. Protein: CASSLVTGTYEQYF.

The chain recombines TRBV28 with TRBJ1-1; 9 bases agree with TRBD1. The V and J ends lost 8 bases and 4 bases, in that order; junction bases with no gene match: 5. Germline values: CDR1 MDHEN, CDR2 SYDVKM. This CDR3 region has 13 residues. The chain's CDR3 is CASGTGIGTEAFF. The CDR3 bases are TGTGCCAGCGGGACAGGGATAGGCACTGAAGCTTTCTTT.

The rearrangement links TRBV5-1 to TRBJ2-2; the D is unclear. Germline V gene lookup returns CDR1 SGHRS and CDR2 YFSETQ. Between the trimmed V and J ends, which lost 4 bases and 3 bases, there was a span of 16 bases. The CDR3 covers 16 residues. The CDR3 spells CASSPTSDGYTGELFF. Here the CDR3 DNA reads TGCGCCAGCAGCCCGACGTCAGACGGATACACCGGGGAGCTGTTTTTT.

This clone was picked up many times. V is TRBV18 and J is TRBJ1-4; no clear D gene. The germline CDR1 and CDR2 sequences are KGHSH and LQKENI. This CDR3 comprises 14 residues. V was shortened by 4 bases and J by 1 base, with 7 bases between the two germline ends. The CDR3 DNA reads TGTGCCAGCTCACGAATGGGAACTAATGAAAAACTGTTTTTT. As protein: CASSRMGTNEKLFF.

This chain joins TRBV4-1 and TRBJ1-2; the D gene is possibly TRBD1 (5 bases). V was clipped by 3 bases and J by 3 bases, with 5 bases between them. Germline CDR1 reads MGHRA; CDR2 reads YSYEKL. This CDR3 has 12 residues. As DNA, the CDR3 is TGCGCCAGCAGCCAGGGACACTATGGCTACACCTTC. It specifies CASSQGHYGYTF.

This clone was seen more than once but under ten times. The chain has TRBV30 and TRBJ2-3, with 7 bases that match TRBD1. V shed 2 bases and J 0 bases; nucleotides not matched to a gene: 11. The CDR3 contains 17 residues. Germline-derived CDR1 and CDR2 are GTSNPN and SVGIG (reference sequence). This CDR3 reads CAWSSTGLHASTDTQYF. CDR3 coding DNA: TGTGCCTGGAGTTCGACAGGGCTCCACGCTAGCACAGATACGCAGTATTTT.

This clone appeared many times. This chain connects TRBV2 to TRBJ2-5; 7 bases map to TRBD1. Germline lookup yields CDR1 SNHLY and CDR2 FYNNEI. There are 15 residues in the CDR3. V lost 7 bases, J lost 5 bases, and 13 bases stayed unmatched. The CDR3 is CASTTYRGLGETQYF. The DNA of the CDR3 is TGTGCCAGCACTACCTACAGGGGCTTAGGGGAGACCCAGTACTTC.

The V gene is TRBV5-1, the J gene TRBJ2-5; 9 bases match TRBD1. The J call may be mistaken, given a closer DNA end match to TRBJ2-7. Germline V gene data show CDR1 as SGHRS and CDR2 as YFSETQ. The CDR3 sequence is 15 residues long. In DNA form, the CDR3 reads TGCGCCAGCAGCACCTCACCGGGACAGGGTTACGAGCAGTACTTC. Its translation: CASSTSPGQGYEQYF.

The chain has TRBV6-6 and TRBJ1-1; TRBD1 matches at 7 bases. The CDR3 has 15 residues. With V trimmed by 5 bases and J by 1 base, 7 bases remained unmatched. Germline values: CDR1 MNHNY, CDR2 SVGAGI (reference sequence). CDR3: CASSHRQGRNTEAFF. The CDR3 region has the DNA TGTGCCAGCAGTCATCGACAGGGAAGGAACACTGAAGCTTTCTTT.

CDR3 amino acids: CATSGVGIQYF. CDR3 DNA sequence: TGTGCCACCAGCGGAGTGGGCATTCAGTACTTC. The V call is TRBV15, the J call TRBJ2-4; D not resolved. Germline V gene lookup returns CDR1 LNHNV and CDR2 YYDKDF (reference sequence). The V and J ends lost 5 bases and 9 bases respectively, with 8 bases between them. The CDR3 covers 11 residues.

The CDR3 nucleotides read TGTGCCAGCAGTGCAACATATACCCAAGAGACCCAGTACTTC. Translation gives CASSATYTQETQYF. J is TRBJ2-5 and V is TRBV2; D is unclear. With 4 bases removed from V and 1 base from J, the gap between germline ends came to 10 bases. The CDR3 has 14 amino acids. CDR1 is SNHLY, CDR2 FYNNEI, per germline.